This T cell receptor beta chain derives from a study of blood T cell repertoires in COVID-19. At the level of the study: COVID-19 samples, acute and convalescent, were from the United States, Italy and Spain. Nucleic acid was either cDNA or gDNA, and it came from T cells, B-cell-depleted T cells, or PBMCs.

Clones were read by immunoSEQ multiplex PCR, and TCRdb kept only the in-frame ones, dropping some. This table holds a few hundred thousand clones, roughly nine tenths found once. The CDR3 consists of 13 residues. The ends were cut back, 1 base at V and 4 bases at J, with 6 bases in the middle. Germline CDR1 and CDR2: SGDLS and YYNGEE. Sequenced input: peripheral blood. This TCR came from a middle-aged man with acute or convalescent COVID-19. The rearrangement links TRBV9 to TRBJ2-1, with D uncertain. The CDR3 nucleotides are TGTGCCAGCAGCGTATTATCGTACAATGAGCAGTTCTTC. Residues: CASSVLSYNEQFF.